This TCR beta chain was captured in a study of graft-versus-host responses after intestinal transplantation. About the research overall: Every recipient underwent anti-thymocyte globulin induction, then tacrolimus and steroids for about three years.

Whole-study findings and limits: Recipient marrow showed GvH clones, some seen first in ileum or blood. Those patients showing graft-donor T cell macrochimerism displayed high graft-versus-host to host-versus-graft clonal ratios in allografts.

On this clone: Its antigen remains unknown.

TCRdb keeps only in-frame clones here, not all; method: immunoSEQ multiplex PCR. The data contain over 10,000 clones, about four fifths of them singletons. V was shortened by 4 bases and J by 0 bases, with 11 bases between the two germline ends. The CDR3 sequence is 15 residues long. CDR1 is SGHDT, CDR2 YYEEEE, per germline. The chain joins TRBV5-6 to TRBJ1-3, with a weak D call TRBD1 (5 bases). The clonotype comes from a human patient who received an intestinal transplant, so some T cells may come from the graft donor. Specimen: PBMCs, collected after intestinal transplantation. CDR3 residues: CASSRLGGSGNTIYF. In DNA, the CDR3 is TGTGCCAGCAGCCGATTGGGGGGCTCTGGAAACACCATATATTTT.